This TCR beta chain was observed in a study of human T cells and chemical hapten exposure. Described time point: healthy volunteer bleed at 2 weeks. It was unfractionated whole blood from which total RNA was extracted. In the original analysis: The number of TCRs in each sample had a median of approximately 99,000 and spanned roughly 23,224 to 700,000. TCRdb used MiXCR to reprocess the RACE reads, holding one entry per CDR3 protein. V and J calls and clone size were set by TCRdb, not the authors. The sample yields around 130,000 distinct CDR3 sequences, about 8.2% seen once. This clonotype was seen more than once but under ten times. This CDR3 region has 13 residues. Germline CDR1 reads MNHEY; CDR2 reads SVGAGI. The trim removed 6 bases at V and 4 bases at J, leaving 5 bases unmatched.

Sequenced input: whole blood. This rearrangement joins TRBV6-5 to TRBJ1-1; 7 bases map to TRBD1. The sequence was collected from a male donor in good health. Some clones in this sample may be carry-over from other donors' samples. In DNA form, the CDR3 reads TGTGCCAGCAGGCAGGGGGTGGGCACTGAAGCTTTCTTT. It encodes CASRQGVGTEAFF.